These 27 T cell receptor beta chains share one sample of origin, sequenced in a study of T cells in Graves' hyperthyroidism and ophthalmopathy. RNA transcripts gave rise to amplified TCR beta CDR3 regions. HTBI primers were used for first-round RT-PCR of the TCR CDR3. TCRdb re-derived calls from the multiplex PCR reads in MiXCR, one entry per CDR3 protein. Found here are about 360,000 distinct CDR3 sequences, about 13% of them singletons; the top ten hold around 9.2%. Material: blood. The receptors come from a woman aged 18-29 years with Graves' hyperthyroidism.

This clonotype appeared many times. The chain joins TRBV24-1 to TRBJ1-1; D might be TRBD1 (6 bases). The CDR3 extends over 15 amino acids. Germline CDR1 KGHDR, CDR2 SFDVKD. V lost 3 bases and J lost 4, with 14 bases in between. The CDR3 loop reads CATSDPLGGGTEAFF. The CDR3 DNA sequence: TGTGCCACCAGTGATCCGCTGGGGGGCGGCACTGAAGCTTTCTTT.

This chain uses TRBV19 with TRBJ2-1, with TRBD1 identical over 10 bases. The ends lost 7 bases at V and 3 bases at J; junction bases unmatched: 12. The CDR3 is 17 residues long. Germline loops: CDR1 LNHDA, CDR2 SQIVND (reference sequence). CDR3 sequence (DNA): TGTGCCAGTACCGAGGGACAGGGGAGTCCCCTCTACAATGAGCAGTTCTTC. The encoded protein is CASTEGQGSPLYNEQFF.

This clonotype came up many times. This chain links TRBV11-3 with TRBJ1-1, with D possibly TRBD1 on 5 matching bases. V dropped 3 bases and J dropped 1 base, with 9 bases sitting between them. The CDR3 has 14 residues. Germline CDR1 SGHNT, CDR2 YENEEA. The CDR3 protein is CASSFRGQNTEAFF. The CDR3 DNA reads as TGTGCCAGCAGCTTTAGGGGTCAGAACACTGAAGCTTTCTTT.

This clonotype was found many times. A much larger clone is a single base away; this may be a read error. V is TRBV27 and J is TRBJ2-3, with D uncertain. The V end lost 2 bases, the J end lost 0 bases, and 3 bases lay between the germline ends. Germline assignment: CDR1 MNHEY and CDR2 SMNVEV (reference sequence). The CDR3 sequence is 13 residues long. Written as DNA, the CDR3 is TGTGCCAGCAGTTTACAGAGCACAGATACGCAGTATTTT. Protein sequence: CASSLQSTDTQYF.

This clonotype occurred a few times. The CDR3 DNA reads as TGCGCCAGCAGCCAAGAGTGGCAAACTCGCACCGGGGAGCTGTTTTTT. It translates to CASSQEWQTRTGELFF. V usage is TRBV4-1 and J usage is TRBJ2-2; D gene ambiguous. The germline CDR1 and CDR2 sequences are MGHRA and YSYEKL. Trimming pared 0 bases from V and 4 bases from J, leaving 12 bases between. The CDR3 is 16 residues long.

This clonotype was counted many times. The chain has TRBV20-1 and TRBJ1-2; no definite D call. Per germline, CDR1 DFQATT and CDR2 SNEGSKA (reference sequence). Trimming shortened V by 6 bases and J by 5 bases, and 7 bases separated the two germline ends. The CDR3 extends over 10 amino acids. The CDR3 loop is CSAEGYGYTF. For the CDR3, the DNA is TGCAGTGCAGAGGGATATGGCTACACCTTC.

As for this clonotype: A much larger clone sits a single nucleotide away, making a read error possible. V usage is TRBV28 and J usage is TRBJ2-5; 10 positions match TRBD2. There are 18 residues in the CDR3. Per the germline V gene, CDR1 is MDHEN and CDR2 is SYDVKM. The CDR3 nucleotides read TGTGCCAGAAGTTTATGGCGAGGGACTAGCGATCTTTGGGAGACCCAGTACTTC. It encodes CARSLWRGTSDLWETQYF.

This chain connects TRBV4-2 to TRBJ2-3, with 12 bases fitting TRBD2. The CDR3 is made up of 23 amino acids. V lost 1 base and J lost 2; bases outside the gene matches: 22. CDR1 is LGHNA, CDR2 YNFKEQ, per germline. The CDR3 here is CASSQVRPFKLAGGRRPTDTQYF. The CDR3 DNA follows: TGTGCCAGCAGCCAAGTTCGCCCCTTCAAACTAGCGGGAGGCCGGAGGCCCACAGATACGCAGTATTTT.

The chain joins TRBV4-1 to TRBJ2-7, with 12 nucleotides matching TRBD2. The CDR3 is 16 amino acids. J gave up 10 bases and V 0 bases, and 10 bases lay outside the gene matches. Germline V gene sequence: CDR1 MGHRA, CDR2 YSYEKL. The CDR3 bases are TGCGCCAGCAGCCAAGATCACGGGACTAGCGGGTTTCGACAGTACTTC. Its translation: CASSQDHGTSGFRQYF.

This clonotype was counted many times. The gene calls are TRBV6-5 and TRBJ2-3; D is possibly TRBD1 or TRBD2 (6 bases each). The CDR3 runs to 15 residues. The germline CDR1 and CDR2 sequences are MNHEY and SVGAGI. V lost 0 bases and J 5 bases, leaving 12 bases between the germline ends. The CDR3 nucleotides read TGTGCCAGCAGTTACTCTGGGGGGCCGATAGATACGCAGTATTTT. It codes for CASSYSGGPIDTQYF.

The table lists this clonotype with many counts. V and J are TRBV28 and TRBJ2-7; D is uncertain. V dropped 7 bases and J dropped 2 bases, with 15 bases sitting between them. This CDR3 has 14 residues. Germline CDR1 MDHEN, CDR2 SYDVKM. CDR3 amino acids: CASTDGVSTYEQYF. The CDR3 region has the DNA TGTGCCAGCACCGACGGTGTGTCCACCTACGAGCAGTACTTC.

The table lists this clonotype with a few counts. J is TRBJ1-5 and V is TRBV7-8; D may be TRBD1 (5 bases). The CDR3 sequence is 15 residues long. V was trimmed by 5 bases and J by 0 bases, leaving 11 bases between them. Germline assignment: CDR1 SGHVS and CDR2 FQNEAQ. CDR3 protein: CASSARTNSNQPQHF. CDR3 sequence (DNA): TGTGCCAGCAGCGCACGGACAAATAGCAATCAGCCCCAGCATTTT.

This clonotype was recorded at least ten times. This sequence joins TRBV20-1 and TRBJ2-7, with D tentatively TRBD1 (5 bases). The CDR3 sequence is 15 residues long. The V and J ends lost 4 bases and 1 base respectively, with 17 bases between them. Germline lookup yields CDR1 DFQATT and CDR2 SNEGSKA (reference sequence). CDR3 sequence: CSAKPGHGGSYEQYF. In DNA form, the CDR3 reads TGCAGTGCTAAGCCCGGACATGGTGGGTCCTACGAGCAGTACTTC.

This clonotype was found many times. The chain has TRBV11-2 and TRBJ1-1; D not certain. The V and J ends lost 1 base and 9 bases respectively, with 12 bases between them. In germline, CDR1 is SGHAT, CDR2 FQNNGV. This CDR3 region has 13 residues. The CDR3 DNA follows: TGTGCCAGCAGCTTAGCCAGAGACTACAAAGCTTTCTTT. Translated, it gives CASSLARDYKAFF.

This clonotype was seen at least ten times. The chain is built from TRBV28 and TRBJ2-7; 9 bases agree with TRBD1. The germline CDR1 and CDR2 sequences are MDHEN and SYDVKM. There are 14 residues in the CDR3. Trimming removed 6 bases from V and 4 bases from J; junction bases left unmatched: 7. CDR3 sequence (DNA): TGTGCCAGCAGCCGACCCGGACAGGGGTACGAGCAGTACTTC. It codes for CASSRPGQGYEQYF.

This clonotype was recorded at least ten times. This chain connects TRBV3-1 to TRBJ2-1; 8 bases fit TRBD2. V shed 3 bases and J 5 bases; nucleotides not matched to a gene: 12. Germline V lookup: CDR1 LGHDT, CDR2 YNNKEL (reference sequence). The length of the CDR3 is 17 residues. CDR3 residues: CASSQWGLVRFNNEQFF. In DNA form, the CDR3 reads TGTGCCAGCAGCCAGTGGGGACTAGTACGGTTTAACAATGAGCAGTTCTTC.

In this sample, this clonotype turned up many times. This chain connects TRBV6-5 to TRBJ1-1; 7 bases match TRBD1. Germline trimming cut 1 base from V and 1 base from J; bases unmatched to any gene: 6. The CDR3 loop spans 16 amino acids. CDR1 is MNHEY, CDR2 SVGAGI, per germline. As DNA, the CDR3 is TGTGCCAGCAGTTACTATACAGGGGCAAGGAACACTGAAGCTTTCTTT. As protein: CASSYYTGARNTEAFF.

In this sample, this clonotype turned up many times. This chain joins TRBV11-3 and TRBJ2-1; 9 bases align to TRBD1. Germline values: CDR1 SGHNT, CDR2 YENEEA. V shed 3 bases, J shed 3 bases, and the junction held 3 bases outside the gene matches. There are 15 residues in the CDR3. The CDR3 DNA reads TGTGCCAGCAGCTTTCGACAGGGGGTCTACAATGAGCAGTTCTTC. Protein: CASSFRQGVYNEQFF.

This sequence joins TRBV4-2 and TRBJ2-7; 10 nucleotides align to TRBD1. After removal of 7 bases from V and 1 base from J, the junction contained 4 bases not matched to a gene. Germline V gene sequence: CDR1 LGHNA, CDR2 YNFKEQ. The CDR3 is 14 amino acids. In DNA form, the CDR3 reads TGTGCCAGCACAGGGGACAGGGGTTCCTACGAGCAGTACTTC. Translation gives CASTGDRGSYEQYF.

The table lists this clonotype with many counts. The chain links TRBV2 to TRBJ2-2; D is unresolved. Per the germline V gene, CDR1 is SNHLY and CDR2 is FYNNEI. Trimming took 6 bases from V and 2 from J, leaving 16 bases between them. CDR3 size: 16 residues. In nucleotides, the CDR3 is TGTGCCAGCAGGCGCCCTCGAGAAAAAAACACCGGGGAGCTGTTTTTT. Protein sequence: CASRRPREKNTGELFF.

This clonotype appeared many times. The chain employs TRBV12-3 or TRBV12-4 and TRBJ2-3; D may be TRBD1 (6 bases). The CDR3 is 13 residues long. The V end lost 6 bases, the J end lost 1 base, and 8 bases lay between the germline ends. The CDR3 bases are TGTGCCAGCAGCCGACAGGGCACAGATACGCAGTATTTT. Encoded protein: CASSRQGTDTQYF.

In this sample, this clonotype turned up many times. The chain links TRBV5-1 to TRBJ1-4, with TRBD1 identical over 9 bases. V was pared by 4 bases and J by 7 bases, with 5 bases of the junction left unmatched. CDR3 length equals 14 residues. CDR1 and CDR2 from the germline V gene are SGHRS and YFSETQ. The CDR3, as DNA: TGCGCCAGCAGCCTACAGGGGGCGGGTGAAAAACTGTTTTTT. Its protein product is CASSLQGAGEKLFF.

In its sample, this clonotype was seen many times. V usage is TRBV4-1 and J usage is TRBJ1-5; 10 bases are shared with TRBD1. V trimming: 4 bases; J trimming: 1 base; junction bases outside the gene matches: 10. Germline V gene lookup returns CDR1 MGHRA and CDR2 YSYEKL. This CDR3 comprises 18 residues. This CDR3 is CASSPHTTGGGSNQPQHF. CDR3 DNA: TGCGCCAGCAGCCCTCACACGACAGGGGGCGGGAGCAATCAGCCCCAGCATTTT.

This clonotype was counted at least ten times. This CDR3 reads CASSLRGRQGGTGYGYTF. The CDR3, as DNA: TGTGCCAGCAGCCTCAGGGGGAGACAGGGGGGTACTGGCTATGGCTACACCTTC. The rearrangement uses TRBV7-8 and TRBJ1-2, with TRBD1 matching over 9 bases. Trimming cost V 5 bases and J 4 bases; bases outside gene matches: 17. CDR1 and CDR2 from the germline V gene are SGHVS and FQNEAQ. This CDR3 is built from 18 residues.

This clonotype was seen ten or more times. The chain is built from TRBV12-3 or TRBV12-4 and TRBJ1-1; possible D gene TRBD1, 5 bases. This CDR3 has 13 residues. V lost 3 bases and J lost 4, with 9 bases in between. The CDR3 sequence is CASSFGGVTEAFF. The CDR3, as DNA: TGTGCCAGCAGTTTTGGAGGGGTCACTGAAGCTTTCTTT.

Details on this clonotype: Sequence at one end of the junction differs from germline and may be a read error. The CDR3 bases are TGCAGTGCTAGAGTGGCAGGGGGTGTTGGAGCCAGAAACATTCAGTACTTC. Protein: CSARVAGGVGARNIQYF. This chain connects TRBV20-1 to TRBJ2-4; 7 nucleotides agree with TRBD1. Germline V gene lookup returns CDR1 DFQATT and CDR2 SNEGSKA (reference sequence). This CDR3 is built from 17 residues.

This clonotype has ten or more counts. CDR3 bases: TGTGCCAGCAGCCGGGGAGGAGCGGAGACCTACGAGCAGTACTTC. This encodes CASSRGGAETYEQYF. This chain uses TRBV5-4 with TRBJ2-7; D perhaps matches TRBD2 (6 bases). The CDR3 sequence is 15 residues long. V lost 4 bases to trimming and J lost 2 bases, with 16 bases between them. Germline V lookup: CDR1 SGHNT, CDR2 YYREEE (reference sequence).